Included here is one T cell receptor beta chain sequence, with context. The target antigen is unknown. TCRdb ran MiXCR on the 5' RACE reads and lists one entry per CDR3 protein. Counted here are around 320,000 distinct CDR3 sequences, around 27% occurring once; the ten biggest clones make up about 14%. This specimen belongs to a study of T-cell memory formation after mild COVID-19. Looking at the study overall: Each donor largely had its own TCR clusters.

The CDR3 consists of 15 residues. Germline CDR1 and CDR2: SGDLS and YYNGEE. Trimming removed 5 bases from V and 9 bases from J, with 21 bases in between. Study results and caveats: Confirmation was lacking for SARS-CoV-2 specificity of second-wave clones that peaked on day 37. Clones which contracted sat mainly in CM and EM if CD4+, and in EMRA if CD8+.

Sequencing was done on a sample of PBMCs or a T cell subset sorted from them (not recorded which). The TCR originated in an adult woman who had mild COVID-19 (a few samples of this study predate the infection). Cell type and time point are not known. This rearrangement joins TRBV9 to TRBJ2-1; either TRBD1 or TRBD2 may fit D (6 bases each). The chain's CDR3 is CASSLRGDHNVEQFF. The CDR3 DNA follows: TGTGCCAGCAGTCTTAGGGGGGACCACAATGTTGAGCAGTTCTTC.